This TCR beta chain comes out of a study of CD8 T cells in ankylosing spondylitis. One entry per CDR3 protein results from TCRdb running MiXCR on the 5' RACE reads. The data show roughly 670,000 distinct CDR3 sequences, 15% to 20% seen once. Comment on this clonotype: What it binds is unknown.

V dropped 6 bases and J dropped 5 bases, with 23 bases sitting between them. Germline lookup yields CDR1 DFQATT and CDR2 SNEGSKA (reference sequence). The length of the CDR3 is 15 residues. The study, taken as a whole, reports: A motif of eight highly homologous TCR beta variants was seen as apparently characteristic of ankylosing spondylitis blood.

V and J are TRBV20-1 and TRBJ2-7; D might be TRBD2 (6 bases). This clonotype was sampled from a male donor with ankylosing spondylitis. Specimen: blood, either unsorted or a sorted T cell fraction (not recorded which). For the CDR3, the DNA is TGCAGTGCCACGGGACTCCACCGTCCCATGGACGAGCAGTACTTC. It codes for CSATGLHRPMDEQYF.